A selection of T cell receptor beta chains follows, all from one sample in a study of cytomegalovirus exposure and HLA in healthy donors. Assay: immunoSEQ multiplex PCR; the TCRdb copy retains only in-frame clones and omits some. The top ten clones hold 22% of a sample with more than 65,000 clones, 79% of them seen once. The sequenced sample was PBMCs. These receptors were collected from a woman aged 40 to 55 in good health and CMV-seropositive. Both conserved end residues are part of each CDR3. D genes are given only for firm matches. Size tells how often a clone was seen (once, few, many) or the class of an expanded clone, and some rows leave it out.

TRBJ2-5 | TRBV5-6 | - | TRBD1 | TGTGCCAGCAGCTTGGGGTCCGGGACAGGTGGGGAGACCCAGTACTTC | CASSLGSGTGGETQYF
TRBJ1-1 | TRBV5-1 | - | TRBD1 | TGCGCCAGCAGCCCGGGACAGGGGGCGGTGAACACTGAAGCTTTCTTT | CASSPGQGAVNTEAFF
TRBJ2-2 | TRBV6-1 | - | TRBD2 | TGTGCCAGCAGTGAGGTAGCGGGGTACACCGGGGAGCTGTTTTTT | CASSEVAGYTGELFF
TRBJ1-1 | TRBV6-5 | - | TRBD1 | TGTGCCAGCAGCTACACAGGGGGGGCGATGAACACTGAAGCTTTCTTT | CASSYTGGAMNTEAFF
TRBJ2-6 | TRBV7-9 | - | - | TGTGCCAGCGAGAGCTCTGGGGCCAACGTCCTGACTTTC | CASESSGANVLTF
TRBJ1-1 | TRBV6-5 | - | - | TGTGCCAGCAGACGCGACAAGCCGGACACTGAAGCTTTCTTT | CASRRDKPDTEAFF
TRBJ2-1 | TRBV10-1 | - | TRBD2 | TGCGCCAGCAGTGAGTCGGCGAGGACTAGCGGGGGGGTAACCTACAATGAGCAGTTCTTC | CASSESARTSGGVTYNEQFF
TRBJ1-2 | TRBV7-6 | - | - | TGTGCCAGCAGCCTTGACCAAGGCGGCGGCTACACCTTC | CASSLDQGGGYTF
TRBJ2-7 | TRBV11-2 | - | TRBD1 | TGTGCCAGCAGCTCCCAAGGACAGGGAAGCTCCGAGCAGTACTTC | CASSSQGQGSSEQYF
TRBJ1-2 | TRBV2 | - | - | TGTGCCAGCAGTGTTTGGGCCACGGAAGGCTACACCTTC | CASSVWATEGYTF
TRBJ2-5 | TRBV30 | once | - | TGTGCCTGGAGTGTCGTGAACAGCCGGGGGGAGACCCAGTACTTC | CAWSVVNSRGETQYF
TRBJ2-3 | TRBV25-1 | few | - | TGTGCCAGCAGTGAAGGACAATCATATAGCACAGATACGCAGTATTTT | CASSEGQSYSTDTQYF
TRBJ2-2 | TRBV5-6 | - | TRBD2 | TGTGCCAGTACTAGCGGGGGTGCTTCTGGCACCGGGGAGCTGTTTTTT | CASTSGGASGTGELFF
TRBJ1-5 | TRBV19 | - | TRBD1 | TGTGCCAGTAGCCCAGACAGGGGGCGCAATCAGCCCCAGCATTTT | CASSPDRGRNQPQHF
TRBJ1-4 | TRBV10-3 | - | - | TGTGCCATCAGTGAGGGGACTGTGGAAAAACTGTTTTTT | CAISEGTVEKLFF
TRBJ1-5 | TRBV6-6 | - | TRBD1 | TGTGCCAGCAGCCAGGGGGCGAGCAATCAGCCCCAGCATTTT | CASSQGASNQPQHF